The 15 T cell receptor beta chains below all came from one sample that was sequenced in a study of human thymus T cells. The source of the thymus tissue was resections taken during corrective heart surgery. Libraries were prepared by immunoSEQ multiplex PCR; TCRdb keeps only in-frame clonotypes and omits some of them. In the table there are 75,000 to 90,000 clones, roughly 96% of which are singletons. The sample was thymus tissue. The receptor source for this set is a boy in the first two years of life with a congenital heart defect but otherwise immunologically healthy.

The chain carries TRBV27 and TRBJ1-4; D remains ambiguous. Trimming removed 5 bases at V and 0 bases at J, with 13 bases between. The germline V gene encodes CDR1 MNHEY and CDR2 SMNVEV (reference sequence). This CDR3 comprises 16 residues. The CDR3 reads CASSPPPGPTNEKLFF. The CDR3 DNA sequence: TGTGCCAGCAGTCCCCCCCCCGGACCAACTAATGAAAAACTGTTTTTT. The variable domain in full, completed from reference TRBV27 and TRBJ1-4, reads EAQVTQNPRYLITVTGKKLTVTCSQNMNHEYMSWYRQDPGLGLRQIYYSMNVEVTDKGDVPEGYKVSRKEKRNFPLILESPSPNQTSLYFCASSPPPGPTNEKLFFGSGTQLSVL.

This chain links TRBV29-1 with TRBJ1-2, with 12 bases that match TRBD1. Germline V gene data show CDR1 as SQVTM and CDR2 as ANQGSEA. J was trimmed by 7 bases and V by 6 bases; bases with no gene match: 3. The CDR3 contains 12 residues. CDR3 sequence reads: CSVGQGASGYTF. The CDR3, as DNA: TGCAGCGTGGGACAGGGGGCCTCTGGCTACACCTTC.

The chain is built from TRBV4-2 and TRBJ2-7; 9 bases are a match to TRBD2. Germline values: CDR1 LGHNA, CDR2 YNFKEQ. The V and J ends lost 5 bases and 5 bases, in that order; junction bases with no gene match: 13. The CDR3 sequence is 16 residues long. The CDR3 DNA is TGTGCCAGCAGCGAAAAAGCGGGGGGACGTTCCCACGAGCAGTACTTC. Protein: CASSEKAGGRSHEQYF.

The chain joins TRBV7-9 to TRBJ1-1; D is possibly TRBD1 (5 bases). The germline V gene encodes CDR1 SEHNR and CDR2 FQNEAQ (reference sequence). V dropped 3 bases and J dropped 6 bases, with 20 bases sitting between them. The CDR3 spans 16 residues. The CDR3 region is CASSLPRRGKGAEAFF. The CDR3 nucleotides are TGTGCCAGCAGCTTGCCCCGAAGAGGGAAAGGGGCTGAAGCTTTCTTT.

In DNA form, the CDR3 reads TGCGCCAGCAGCCAAGATCATCGTACACCTGGGCCCTCGTTAAACATTCAGTACTTC. Amino acids: CASSQDHRTPGPSLNIQYF. This sequence joins TRBV4-3 and TRBJ2-4; D remains ambiguous. V was pared by 0 bases and J by 6 bases, with 24 bases between. The CDR3 loop spans 19 amino acids. Per the germline V gene, CDR1 is LGHNA and CDR2 is YSLEER.

This chain connects TRBV11-3 to TRBJ2-2, with a possible D match to TRBD1 (5 bases). Trimming left V 4 bases short and J 4 bases short, with 13 bases between. Germline V lookup: CDR1 SGHNT, CDR2 YENEEA. The CDR3 is made up of 15 amino acids. CDR3: CASSSGSSSTGELFF. Here the CDR3 DNA reads TGTGCCAGCAGCTCAGGGTCTTCGAGCACCGGGGAGCTGTTTTTT.

The chain is built from TRBV19 and TRBJ1-6; possible D gene TRBD1, 6 bases. The germline gives CDR1 LNHDA, CDR2 SQIVND (reference sequence). Trimming cost V 7 bases and J 7 bases, with 17 bases left between them. The CDR3 is 15 residues long. CDR3 loop: CASTLSTGRNSPLHF. CDR3 nucleotides: TGTGCCAGTACCCTATCCACAGGGAGGAATTCACCCCTCCACTTT.

The chain uses TRBV11-2 and TRBJ2-3; D is unresolved. The CDR3 is 11 residues long. The germline CDR1 and CDR2 sequences are SGHAT and FQNNGV. Trimming pared 2 bases from V and 5 bases from J, leaving 2 bases between. CDR3 in DNA: TGTGCCAGCAGCTTAAAAGATACGCAGTATTTT. This translates into CASSLKDTQYF.

V is TRBV7-9 and J is TRBJ1-3, with D possibly matching TRBD1 (6 bases). Germline CDR1 SEHNR, CDR2 FQNEAQ (reference sequence). The V gene lost 8 bases and the J gene lost 5 bases, with 19 bases spanning the gap. The CDR3 runs to 15 residues. The CDR3 DNA is TGTGCCAGCGGATCCTTGGGGGGCGCGAGAAACACCATATATTTT. This codes for CASGSLGGARNTIYF.

A single count supports this clone. The chain has TRBV28 and TRBJ2-1, with 7 bases fitting TRBD2. The CDR3 contains 15 residues. Trimming at V came to 3 bases and at J to 8 bases, leaving 10 bases not matched to a gene. Germline-derived CDR1 and CDR2 are MDHEN and SYDVKM. CDR3 DNA sequence: TGTGCCAGCAGTTTTGGCGGGAGCCCCGGGGATGAGCAGTTCTTC. Amino acid sequence: CASSFGGSPGDEQFF.

The rearrangement joins TRBV10-2 to TRBJ2-1; 11 bases align to TRBD2. Germline CDR1 and CDR2: WSHSY and SAAADI. This CDR3 contains 18 residues. V was clipped by 0 bases and J by 3 bases; unmatched bases: 7. The CDR3 DNA follows: TGCGCCAGCAGTGAGTCTATAAGACTAGCGGGATACTACAATGAGCAGTTCTTC. This gives the protein CASSESIRLAGYYNEQFF.

V is TRBV4-3 and J is TRBJ2-1; 9 nucleotides align to TRBD2. The CDR3 is 16 amino acids. The V gene's germline CDR1 is LGHNA and CDR2 YSLEER. V shed 2 bases and J 8 bases; nucleotides not matched to a gene: 10. The CDR3 nucleotides read TGCGCCAGCAGCCAATTGATGGGGACTAGCATCGATGAGCAGTTCTTC. It yields the protein CASSQLMGTSIDEQFF.

The V gene is TRBV7-9, the J gene TRBJ2-3, with D unresolved. V was cut by 4 bases and J by 6 bases, with 11 bases left in between. The germline gives CDR1 SEHNR, CDR2 FQNEAQ (reference sequence). The CDR3 extends over 13 amino acids. The CDR3 sequence is CASSSAPLDTQYF. DNA of the CDR3: TGTGCCAGCAGCTCGGCTCCTTTGGATACGCAGTATTTT.

This clone has only one observation. The chain's CDR3 is CASSESGTGGYITYEQYF. The CDR3 DNA sequence: TGTGCCAGCAGTGAATCGGGGACAGGGGGATACATTACCTACGAGCAGTACTTC. The chain joins TRBV25-1 to TRBJ2-7, with TRBD1 identical over 11 bases. Germline V gene data show CDR1 as MGHDK and CDR2 as SYGVNS. CDR3 length equals 18 residues. V trimming: 1 base; J trimming: 2 bases; junction bases outside the gene matches: 10.

This chain joins TRBV5-6 and TRBJ1-1; D is unclear. Trimming shortened V by 2 bases and J by 10 bases, and 12 bases separated the two germline ends. Germline lookup yields CDR1 SGHDT and CDR2 YYEEEE. This CDR3 spans 12 amino acids. The CDR3 spells CASSLGSCGAFF. In nucleotides, the CDR3 is TGTGCCAGCAGCTTAGGGTCATGTGGAGCTTTCTTT.